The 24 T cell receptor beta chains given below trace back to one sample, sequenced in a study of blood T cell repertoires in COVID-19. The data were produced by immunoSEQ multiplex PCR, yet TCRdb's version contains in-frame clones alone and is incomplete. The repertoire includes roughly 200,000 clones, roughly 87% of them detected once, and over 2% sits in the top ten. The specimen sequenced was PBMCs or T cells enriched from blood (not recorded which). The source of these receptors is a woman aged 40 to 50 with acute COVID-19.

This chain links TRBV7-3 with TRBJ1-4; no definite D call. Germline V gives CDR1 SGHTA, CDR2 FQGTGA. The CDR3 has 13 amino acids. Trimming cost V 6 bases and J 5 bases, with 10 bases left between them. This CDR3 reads CASSTGRNEKLFF. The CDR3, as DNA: TGTGCCAGCAGTACCGGGAGGAATGAAAAACTGTTTTTT.

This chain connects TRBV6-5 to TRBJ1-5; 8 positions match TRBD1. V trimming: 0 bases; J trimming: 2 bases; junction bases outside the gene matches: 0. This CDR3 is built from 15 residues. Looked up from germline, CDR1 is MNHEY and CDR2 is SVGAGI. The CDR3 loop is CASSYSTGGNQPQHF. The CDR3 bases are TGTGCCAGCAGTTACTCGACAGGGGGCAATCAGCCCCAGCATTTT.

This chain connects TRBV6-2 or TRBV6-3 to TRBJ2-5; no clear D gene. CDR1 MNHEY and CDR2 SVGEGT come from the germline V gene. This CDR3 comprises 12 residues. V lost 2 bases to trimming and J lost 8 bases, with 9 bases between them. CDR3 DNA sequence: TGTGCCAGCAGTTACCCCCCCATCACCCAGTACTTC. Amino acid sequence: CASSYPPITQYF.

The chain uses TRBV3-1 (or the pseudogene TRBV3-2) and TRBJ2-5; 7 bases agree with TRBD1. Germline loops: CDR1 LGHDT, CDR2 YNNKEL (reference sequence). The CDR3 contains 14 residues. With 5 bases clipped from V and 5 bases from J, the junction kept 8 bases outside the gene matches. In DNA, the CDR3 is TGTGCCAGCAGCTACGGGACAGCAGGGGAGACCCAGTACTTC. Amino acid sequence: CASSYGTAGETQYF.

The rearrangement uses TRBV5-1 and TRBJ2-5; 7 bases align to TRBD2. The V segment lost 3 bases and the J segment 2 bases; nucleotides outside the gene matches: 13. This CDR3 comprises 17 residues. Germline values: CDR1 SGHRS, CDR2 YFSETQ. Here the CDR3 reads CASSWGLLATRQETQYF. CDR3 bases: TGCGCCAGCAGCTGGGGGTTACTAGCGACTAGGCAAGAGACCCAGTACTTC.

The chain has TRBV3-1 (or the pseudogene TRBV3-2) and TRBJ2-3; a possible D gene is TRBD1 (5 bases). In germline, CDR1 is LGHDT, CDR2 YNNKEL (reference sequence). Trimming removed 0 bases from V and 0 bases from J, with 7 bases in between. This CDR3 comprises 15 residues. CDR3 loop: CASSQDRGSTDTQYF. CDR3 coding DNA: TGTGCCAGCAGCCAAGATAGGGGTAGCACAGATACGCAGTATTTT.

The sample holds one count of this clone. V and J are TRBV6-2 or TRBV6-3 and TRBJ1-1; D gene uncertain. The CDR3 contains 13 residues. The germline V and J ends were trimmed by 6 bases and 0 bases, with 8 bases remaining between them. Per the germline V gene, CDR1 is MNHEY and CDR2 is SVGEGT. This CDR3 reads CASSYNMNTEAFF. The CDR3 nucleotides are TGTGCCAGCAGCTATAACATGAACACTGAAGCTTTCTTT.

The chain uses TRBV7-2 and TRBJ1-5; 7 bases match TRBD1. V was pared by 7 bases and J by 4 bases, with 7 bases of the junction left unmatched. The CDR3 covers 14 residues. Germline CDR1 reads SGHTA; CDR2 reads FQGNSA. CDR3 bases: TGTGCCAGCAACCTCCAGGGGGTAAATCAGCCCCAGCATTTT. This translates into CASNLQGVNQPQHF.

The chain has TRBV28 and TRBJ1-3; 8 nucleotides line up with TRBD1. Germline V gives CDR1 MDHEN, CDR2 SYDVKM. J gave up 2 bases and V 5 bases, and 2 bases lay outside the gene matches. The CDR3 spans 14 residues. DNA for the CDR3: TGTGCCAGCAGTCCGGACAGGGCTGGAAACACCATATATTTT. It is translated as CASSPDRAGNTIYF.

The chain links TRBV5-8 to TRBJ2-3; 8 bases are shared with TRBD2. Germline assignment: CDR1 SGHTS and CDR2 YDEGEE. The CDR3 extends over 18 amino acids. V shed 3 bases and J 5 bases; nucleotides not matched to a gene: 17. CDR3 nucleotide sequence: TGTGCCAGCAGCTCCGCTTTAATTAGCGGGAATGCGGGAGATACGCAGTATTTT. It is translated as CASSSALISGNAGDTQYF.

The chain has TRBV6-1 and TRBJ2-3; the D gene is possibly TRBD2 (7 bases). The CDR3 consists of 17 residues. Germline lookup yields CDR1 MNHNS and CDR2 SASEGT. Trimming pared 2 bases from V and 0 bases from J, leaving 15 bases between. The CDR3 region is CASSERSGGFSTDTQYF. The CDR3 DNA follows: TGTGCCAGCAGTGAAAGGTCGGGGGGCTTTAGCACAGATACGCAGTATTTT.

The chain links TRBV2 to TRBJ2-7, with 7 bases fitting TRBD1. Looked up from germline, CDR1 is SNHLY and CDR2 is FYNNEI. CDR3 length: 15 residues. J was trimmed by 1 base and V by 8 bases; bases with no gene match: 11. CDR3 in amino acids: CASFDNRDRSYEQYF. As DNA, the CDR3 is TGTGCCAGCTTCGATAATCGGGACAGATCCTACGAGCAGTACTTC.

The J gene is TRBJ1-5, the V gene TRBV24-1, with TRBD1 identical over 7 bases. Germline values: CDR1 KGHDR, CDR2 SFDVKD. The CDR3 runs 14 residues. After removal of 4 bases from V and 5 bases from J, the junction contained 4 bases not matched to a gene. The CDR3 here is CATSEDRADQPQHF. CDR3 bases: TGTGCCACCAGTGAAGACAGGGCGGATCAGCCCCAGCATTTT.

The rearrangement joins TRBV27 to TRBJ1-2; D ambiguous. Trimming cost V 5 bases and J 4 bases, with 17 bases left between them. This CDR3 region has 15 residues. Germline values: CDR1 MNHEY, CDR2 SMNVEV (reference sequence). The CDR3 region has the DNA TGTGCCAGCAGTCGAAGCCCGACTGGCAGCTATGGCTACACCTTC. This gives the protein CASSRSPTGSYGYTF.

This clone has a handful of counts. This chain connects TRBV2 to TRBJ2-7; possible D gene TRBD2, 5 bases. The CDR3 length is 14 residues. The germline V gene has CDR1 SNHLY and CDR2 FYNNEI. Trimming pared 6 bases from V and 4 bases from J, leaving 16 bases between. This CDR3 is CASSLRGQAYEQYF. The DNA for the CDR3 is TGTGCCAGCAGCCTTCGAGGGCAGGCTTACGAGCAGTACTTC.

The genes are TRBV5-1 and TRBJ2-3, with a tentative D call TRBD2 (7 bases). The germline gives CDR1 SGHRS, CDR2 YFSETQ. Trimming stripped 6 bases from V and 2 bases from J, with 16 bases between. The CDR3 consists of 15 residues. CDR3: CASNERGAYTDTQYF. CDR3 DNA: TGCGCCAGCAACGAACGGGGGGCCTACACAGATACGCAGTATTTT.

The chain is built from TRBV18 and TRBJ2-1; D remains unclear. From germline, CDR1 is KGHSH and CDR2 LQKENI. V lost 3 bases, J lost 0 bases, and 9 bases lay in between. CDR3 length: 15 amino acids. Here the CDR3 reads CASSPRQPSYNEQFF. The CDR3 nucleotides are TGTGCCAGCTCACCCCGACAACCCTCCTACAATGAGCAGTTCTTC. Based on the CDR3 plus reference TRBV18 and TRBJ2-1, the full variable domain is NAGVMQNPRHLVRRRGQEARLRCSPMKGHSHVYWYRQLPEEGLKFMVYLQKENIIDESGMPKERFSAEFPKEGPSILRIQQVVRGDSAAYFCASSPRQPSYNEQFFGPGTRLTVL.

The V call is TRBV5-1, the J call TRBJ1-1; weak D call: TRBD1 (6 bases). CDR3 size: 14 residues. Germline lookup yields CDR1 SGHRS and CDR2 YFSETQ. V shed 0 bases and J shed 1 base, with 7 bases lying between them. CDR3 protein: CASSLEGQNTEAFF. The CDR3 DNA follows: TGCGCCAGCAGCTTGGAGGGACAGAACACTGAAGCTTTCTTT.

CDR3 sequence: CASSRDRGYGYTF. CDR3 DNA sequence: TGTGCCAGCAGCCGGGACAGGGGCTATGGCTACACCTTC. V usage is TRBV27 and J usage is TRBJ1-2; 10 nucleotides line up with TRBD1. The V segment lost 6 bases and the J segment 4 bases; nucleotides outside the gene matches: 2. The CDR3 consists of 13 residues. Germline CDR1 MNHEY, CDR2 SMNVEV (reference sequence).

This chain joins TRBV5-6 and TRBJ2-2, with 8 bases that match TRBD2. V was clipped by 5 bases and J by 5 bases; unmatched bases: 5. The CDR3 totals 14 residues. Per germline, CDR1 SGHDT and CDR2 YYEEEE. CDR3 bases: TGTGCCAGCAGAATCAGCGGGAGAACCGGGGAGCTGTTTTTT. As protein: CASRISGRTGELFF.

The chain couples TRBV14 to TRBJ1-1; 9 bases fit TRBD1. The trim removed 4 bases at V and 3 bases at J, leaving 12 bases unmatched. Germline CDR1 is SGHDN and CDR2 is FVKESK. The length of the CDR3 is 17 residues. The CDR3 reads CASSRYRWDRVYTEAFF. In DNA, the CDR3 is TGTGCCAGCAGCCGATATCGTTGGGACAGGGTGTACACTGAAGCTTTCTTT.

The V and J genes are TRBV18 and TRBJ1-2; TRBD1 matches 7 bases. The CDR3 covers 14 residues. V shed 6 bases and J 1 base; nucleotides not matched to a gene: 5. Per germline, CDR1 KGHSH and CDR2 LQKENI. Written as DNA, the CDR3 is TGTGCCAGCTCCCCGGGACAGAATAACTATGGCTACACCTTC. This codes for CASSPGQNNYGYTF.

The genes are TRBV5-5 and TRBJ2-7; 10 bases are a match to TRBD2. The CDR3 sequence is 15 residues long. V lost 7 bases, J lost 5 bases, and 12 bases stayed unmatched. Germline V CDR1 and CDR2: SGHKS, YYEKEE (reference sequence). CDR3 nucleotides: TGTGCCAGCCCCCTACGGCCTAGCGGGGGCCACGAGCAGTACTTC. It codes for CASPLRPSGGHEQYF.

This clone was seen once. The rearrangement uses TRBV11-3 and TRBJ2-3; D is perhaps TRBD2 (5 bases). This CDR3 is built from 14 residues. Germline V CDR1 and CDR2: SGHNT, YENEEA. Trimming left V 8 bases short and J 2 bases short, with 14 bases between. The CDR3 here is CASGLGGNTDTQYF. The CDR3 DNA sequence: TGTGCCAGCGGCCTTGGAGGTAACACAGATACGCAGTATTTT.